This T cell receptor beta chain was retrieved from a study of T cell repertoires in cytomegalovirus infection. Findings and limits, study-wide: The ex vivo response showed dominance by HLA-C-restricted CMV-specific TCR beta clonotypes.

Deletions cut 0 bases from V and 0 bases from J, with 16 bases between. The CDR3 is 17 amino acids. Germline V gene data show CDR1 as SGHRS and CDR2 as YFSETQ. As concerns this clonotype: Its antigen is as yet unknown.

TCRdb processed the reads anew with MiXCR; each CDR3 protein has one entry. The sample shows around 800,000 distinct CDR3 sequences, approximately 32% of them seen only once. Sample: cultured CD8+ T cells from PBMCs, taken from culture after CMV antigen stimulation. This clonotype was obtained from a human donor in good health (CMV status not recorded). Some clones in this sample may be carry-over from other donors' samples. The chain carries TRBV5-1 and TRBJ2-7; possible D gene TRBD1, 6 bases. CDR3 protein: CASSLGQANDFSYEQYF. The CDR3, as DNA: TGCGCCAGCAGCTTGGGACAGGCCAACGACTTCTCCTACGAGCAGTACTTC. Supplemented by reference TRBV5-1 and TRBJ2-7, the full variable domain reads KAGVTQTPRYLIKTRGQQVTLSCSPISGHRSVSWYQQTPGQGLQFLFEYFSETQRNKGNFPGRFSGRQFSNSRSEMNVSTLELGDSALYLCASSLGQANDFSYEQYFGPGTRLTVT.